This entry lists 16 T cell receptor beta chains sequenced from one sample in a study of T cell repertoires in cytomegalovirus infection. From the reads, TCRdb called clonotypes with MiXCR, one entry per CDR3 protein. The sample shows under 800,000 distinct CDR3 sequences, more than 20% of them seen only once. Sequencing was carried out using CD8+ T cells from PBMCs. Receptors were obtained from a human donor in good health (CMV status not recorded). Some clones in this sample may be carry-over from other donors' samples.

There are a few counts of this clonotype. This chain links TRBV5-1 with TRBJ2-2; D unclear. The germline CDR1 and CDR2 sequences are SGHRS and YFSETQ. Trimming removed 0 bases from V and 4 bases from J, with 19 bases in between. This CDR3 has 18 residues. Written as DNA, the CDR3 is TGCGCCAGCAGCTTGGGCCGGCTTCTCACGGAAACCACCGGGGAGCTGTTTTTT. Translation gives CASSLGRLLTETTGELFF. Supplemented by reference TRBV5-1 and TRBJ2-2, the full variable domain reads KAGVTQTPRYLIKTRGQQVTLSCSPISGHRSVSWYQQTPGQGLQFLFEYFSETQRNKGNFPGRFSGRQFSNSRSEMNVSTLELGDSALYLCASSLGRLLTETTGELFFGEGSRLTVL.

This chain connects TRBV12-3 or TRBV12-4 to TRBJ2-1, with 9 bases matching TRBD1. The CDR3 has 14 amino acids. After removal of 4 bases from V and 12 bases from J, the junction contained 10 bases not matched to a gene. This chain's CDR3 is CASSSWDREYGQFF. The DNA of the CDR3 is TGTGCCAGCAGTTCGTGGGACAGGGAGTATGGGCAGTTCTTC.

This clonotype was observed at least ten times. The rearrangement links TRBV28 to TRBJ2-1; D is possibly TRBD2 (5 bases). V shed 5 bases and J shed 5 bases, with 16 bases lying between them. The CDR3 runs to 15 residues. Germline assignment: CDR1 MDHEN and CDR2 SYDVKM. CDR3 sequence (DNA): TGTGCCAGCAGTCCGCTCGAGGGCTTAAACAATGAGCAGTTCTTC. Translated, it gives CASSPLEGLNNEQFF.

The rearrangement uses TRBV6-6 and TRBJ1-1, with D possibly TRBD1 on 5 matching bases. Deletions cut 0 bases from V and 10 bases from J, with 18 bases between. CDR1 is MNHNY, CDR2 SVGAGI, per germline (reference sequence). The CDR3 runs to 15 residues. CDR3 coding DNA: TGTGCCAGCAGTTACTCTCGGGACCCCCTTCATCGAGCTTTCTTT. Encoded protein: CASSYSRDPLHRAFF.

This clonotype was counted a few times. The chain is built from TRBV7-9 and TRBJ1-6, with D possibly matching TRBD1 (5 bases). Deletions cut 5 bases from V and 13 bases from J, with 15 bases between. Germline V gene lookup returns CDR1 SEHNR and CDR2 FQNEAQ (reference sequence). The CDR3 length is 13 residues. The CDR3: CASSHETVRPLHF. The CDR3 DNA sequence: TGTGCCAGCAGCCACGAGACAGTTCGTCCCCTCCACTTT.

Turning to this clonotype: This may be a read error, as it is one base from a much larger clone. The chain couples TRBV29-1 to TRBJ1-3; D is uncertain. The germline CDR1 and CDR2 sequences are SQVTM and ANQGSEA. The CDR3 has 11 residues. The CDR3 nucleotides read TGCAGCGCTGAATCGGGAAACACCATATATTTT. As protein: CSAESGNTIYF.

This clonotype was seen repeatedly, ten times or more. V usage is TRBV15 and J usage is TRBJ2-1, with D possibly TRBD1 on 5 matching bases. The germline gives CDR1 LNHNV, CDR2 YYDKDF (reference sequence). Trimming took off 0 bases at V and 3 bases at J, with 12 bases between the two ends. This CDR3 has 16 residues. The CDR3 loop reads CATSRDRVMGYNEQFF. The CDR3 DNA sequence: TGTGCCACCAGCAGAGACAGGGTGATGGGCTACAATGAGCAGTTCTTC.

The chain links TRBV12-3 or TRBV12-4 to TRBJ1-6, with D possibly being TRBD1 (6 bases). The ends were cut back, 5 bases at V and 3 bases at J, with 14 bases in the middle. The CDR3 length is 16 residues. CDR3 sequence (DNA): TGTGCCAGCAGTCTGACAACAGGGATCTATAATTCACCCCTCCACTTT. This codes for CASSLTTGIYNSPLHF.

This clonotype has ten or more counts. The J gene is TRBJ2-7, the V gene TRBV7-8; D may be TRBD1 (6 bases). V lost 1 base to trimming and J lost 5 bases, with 9 bases between them. CDR1 and CDR2 (germline): SGHVS, FQNEAQ. The CDR3 extends over 13 amino acids. CDR3 protein: CASSLVGADEQYF. The DNA of the CDR3 is TGTGCCAGCAGCTTAGTGGGGGCGGACGAGCAGTACTTC.

The rearrangement joins TRBV6-6 to TRBJ2-7, with 8 bases identical to TRBD1. CDR3 size: 14 residues. Germline CDR1 is MNHNY and CDR2 is SVGAGI (reference sequence). Trimming cost V 2 bases and J 3 bases; bases outside gene matches: 3. DNA for the CDR3: TGTGCCAGCAGTTACGACAGGGGCGGCTACGAGCAGTACGTC. Its protein product is CASSYDRGGYEQYV.

The chain recombines TRBV11-2 with TRBJ1-1, with TRBD1 matching over 7 bases. J was trimmed by 1 base and V by 5 bases; bases with no gene match: 7. This CDR3 comprises 15 residues. Germline assignment: CDR1 SGHAT and CDR2 FQNNGV. Here the CDR3 reads CASSRPTGWNTEAFF. DNA for the CDR3: TGTGCCAGCAGCCGCCCGACAGGGTGGAACACTGAAGCTTTCTTT.

This clonotype has ten or more counts. This sequence joins TRBV2 and TRBJ2-5; 8 bases align to TRBD1. This CDR3 has 14 amino acids. Looked up from germline, CDR1 is SNHLY and CDR2 is FYNNEI. Losses at the gene ends were 6 bases for V and 5 bases for J; bases not matched to a gene: 8. CDR3 DNA sequence: TGTGCCAGCAGCGGACAGGGTCTTGGGGAGACCCAGTACTTC. This codes for CASSGQGLGETQYF.

This clonotype came up a few times. The chain combines TRBV15 with TRBJ2-3; D may be TRBD1 or TRBD2 (5 bases each). The V end was cut by 3 bases, the J end by 4 bases, with 20 bases between. The CDR3 totals 17 residues. CDR1 is LNHNV and CDR2 is YYDKDF in the germline V gene (reference sequence). The CDR3 DNA sequence: TGTGCCACCAGCAGCCATACGGGGCTCGGTCCCGCAGATACGCAGTATTTT. Its protein is CATSSHTGLGPADTQYF. Variable domain in full (rest from reference TRBV15 and TRBJ2-3): DAMVIQNPRYQVTQFGKPVTLSCSQTLNHNVMYWYQQKSSQAPKLLFHYYDKDFNNEADTPDNFQSRRPNTSFCFLDIRSPGLGDTAMYLCATSSHTGLGPADTQYFGPGTRLTVL.

The chain carries TRBV20-1 and TRBJ2-1, with D possibly matching TRBD1 (5 bases). The CDR3 runs to 15 residues. Germline V lookup: CDR1 DFQATT, CDR2 SNEGSKA (reference sequence). V was clipped by 0 bases and J by 0 bases, with 9 bases between them. The CDR3 coding sequence is TGCAGTGCTAGAGAATACAGGCTCTCCTACAATGAGCAGTTCTTC. Its protein is CSAREYRLSYNEQFF.

As concerns this clonotype: This clone may be a read error of a much larger clone one base away. J is TRBJ2-1 and V is TRBV6-6, with D perhaps being TRBD1 or TRBD2 (6 bases each). Germline V gene lookup returns CDR1 MNHNY and CDR2 SVGAGI (reference sequence). The CDR3 runs to 15 residues. The CDR3 coding sequence is TGTGTCGGTTCGACAGGCGCGGGGTCCTACAATGAGCAGTTCTTC. It specifies CVGSTGAGSYNEQFF.

The chain recombines TRBV7-9 with TRBJ2-1, with 10 nucleotides matching TRBD2. Trimming removed 1 base from V and 8 bases from J; junction bases left unmatched: 5. The CDR3 consists of 15 residues. From germline, CDR1 is SEHNR and CDR2 FQNEAQ (reference sequence). CDR3 region: CASSLGAGGLDEQFF. The CDR3 DNA sequence: TGTGCCAGCAGCTTAGGAGCGGGGGGGCTCGATGAGCAGTTCTTC.